A selection of T cell receptor beta chains follows, all from one sample in a study of blood T cell repertoires in COVID-19. The assay was immunoSEQ multiplex PCR, and TCRdb's table has in-frame clones only and misses some. The table lists 390,000 or so clones, around 89% of them singletons. Sequenced input: PBMCs or T cells enriched from blood (not recorded which). These receptors all stem from a man aged 18 to 30 who had recovered from COVID-19. Each CDR3 is given with its conserved first and last residue. D genes are given only for firm matches. Not all rows give a size; the values are once, few, many and, for expanded clones, a class.

V gene	D gene	J gene	clone size	CDR3 protein	CDR3 DNA
TRBV30	TRBD1	TRBJ1-5	.	CAASGTGGNQPQHF	TGTGCCGCTTCTGGGACAGGGGGCAATCAGCCCCAGCATTTT
TRBV5-1	TRBD2	TRBJ2-2	.	CASSPGLAVNTGELFF	TGCGCCAGCAGCCCGGGACTAGCGGTGAACACCGGGGAGCTGTTTTTT
TRBV15	.	TRBJ2-1	once	CATSSVAGPYNEQFF	TGTGCCACCAGCAGCGTTGCGGGCCCCTACAATGAGCAGTTCTTC
TRBV9	TRBD1	TRBJ1-2	.	CASSAQGTPFNYGYTF	TGTGCCAGCAGCGCACAGGGGACCCCTTTTAACTATGGCTACACCTTC
TRBV18	TRBD1	TRBJ2-1	.	CASSPQTVTGTGGNEQFF	TGTGCCAGCTCACCACAGACGGTAACCGGGACAGGGGGGAATGAGCAGTTCTTC
TRBV4-2	.	TRBJ1-1	few	CASSQDPLNTEAFF	TGTGCCAGCAGCCAAGACCCCTTGAACACTGAAGCTTTCTTT
TRBV19	TRBD1	TRBJ1-1	.	CASSKGQGNTEAFF	TGTGCCAGTAGTAAGGGACAGGGTAACACTGAAGCTTTCTTT
TRBV4-2	TRBD1	TRBJ2-7	once	CASSQDEGAAFEQYF	TGTGCCAGCAGCCAAGACGAGGGGGCAGCATTCGAGCAGTACTTC
TRBV10-2	TRBD1	TRBJ2-7	.	CASLKTGQLSYEQYF	TGCGCCAGTCTAAAAACGGGACAGTTATCCTACGAGCAGTACTTC
TRBV7-3	TRBD1	TRBJ2-7	.	CASSPGTDYEQYF	TGTGCCAGCAGCCCCGGGACAGACTACGAGCAGTACTTC
TRBV29-1	.	TRBJ1-5	.	CSVATGSPYSNQPQHF	TGCAGCGTAGCCACGGGGTCCCCTTATAGCAATCAGCCCCAGCATTTT
TRBV2	.	TRBJ2-7	.	CASNRPGGTYEQYF	TGTGCCAGCAATCGTCCGGGCGGGACCTACGAGCAGTACTTC
TRBV5-1	.	TRBJ2-3	.	CASSLSTDTQYF	TGCGCCAGCAGCTTGTCAACAGATACGCAGTATTTT
TRBV9	.	TRBJ1-4	.	CASSVGAPGNEKLFF	TGTGCCAGCAGCGTAGGTGCACCGGGAAATGAAAAACTGTTTTTT
TRBV18	TRBD1	TRBJ2-1	.	CASSPRIVTGTGLGNEQFF	TGTGCCAGCTCACCACGAATAGTTACCGGGACAGGGCTGGGGAATGAGCAGTTCTTC
TRBV25-1	.	TRBJ1-1	.	CASSESLGGDTEAFF	TGTGCCAGCAGTGAATCCCTCGGGGGGGACACTGAAGCTTTCTTT
TRBV2	TRBD1	TRBJ1-4	.	CASTEQGANEKLFF	TGTGCCAGCACTGAACAGGGGGCTAATGAAAAACTGTTTTTT
TRBV7-9	.	TRBJ1-2	.	CASSLQGSNGYTF	TGTGCCAGCAGCTTGCAGGGGTCTAATGGCTACACCTTC
TRBV12-5	.	TRBJ2-5	.	CASGLVLRSVSMETQYF	TGTGCTAGTGGTTTGGTACTTCGTTCGGTTAGCATGGAGACCCAGTACTTC
TRBV27	.	TRBJ1-2	.	CASRDTYGYTF	TGTGCCAGCAGGGACACCTATGGCTACACCTTC
TRBV7-6	.	TRBJ1-5	.	CASSLFRWGYSNQPQHF	TGTGCCAGCAGCTTATTTCGTTGGGGCTATAGCAATCAGCCCCAGCATTTT
TRBV11-2	TRBD2	TRBJ2-1	.	CASSPSGVAGPRGEQFF	TGTGCCAGCAGCCCTTCGGGGGTAGCGGGACCCCGGGGTGAGCAGTTCTTC
TRBV29-1	TRBD2	TRBJ2-1	.	CSASGSSYNEQFF	TGCAGCGCTAGCGGAAGCTCCTACAATGAGCAGTTCTTC
TRBV7-9	TRBD2	TRBJ2-5	.	CASSDPGTSGRETQYF	TGTGCCAGCAGCGATCCCGGGACTAGCGGGCGAGAGACCCAGTACTTC
TRBV19	TRBD1	TRBJ2-7	once	CASSAGSTGTYEQYF	TGTGCCAGTAGTGCCGGGTCGACAGGGACCTACGAGCAGTACTTC
TRBV6-5	TRBD1	TRBJ1-1	.	CASRGTGFEAFF	TGTGCCAGCAGAGGGACAGGATTTGAAGCTTTCTTT
TRBV20-1	.	TRBJ2-7	.	CSAPLSYEQYF	TGCAGTGCTCCCCTGTCCTACGAGCAGTACTTC
TRBV28	.	TRBJ1-1	.	CASTDRYTEAFF	TGTGCCAGCACCGACAGATACACTGAAGCTTTCTTT
TRBV7-8	TRBD1	TRBJ1-5	.	CASSLGTGVSNQPQHF	TGTGCCAGCAGCTTAGGGACAGGGGTGTCCAATCAGCCCCAGCATTTT